Shown below are 26 T cell receptor beta chains from a single sample sequenced in a study of blood T cell repertoires in COVID-19. Here immunoSEQ multiplex PCR was the method, and the copy in TCRdb shows in-frame clones only, minus some. The repertoire holds about 360,000 clones, with more than 85% as singletons. What was sequenced was peripheral blood. The receptors come from a human donor in a cohort sampled during active COVID-19.

In its sample, this clone was seen a few times. The chain links TRBV5-1 to TRBJ2-2, with D perhaps TRBD1 (6 bases). This CDR3 region has 16 residues. Germline V gives CDR1 SGHRS, CDR2 YFSETQ. V was trimmed by 3 bases and J by 2 bases, leaving 14 bases between them. The CDR3 bases are TGCGCCAGCAGCTACCCCGGGACACGTAACACCGGGGAGCTGTTTTTT. Protein product: CASSYPGTRNTGELFF. The whole variable domain, remainder taken from reference TRBV5-1 and TRBJ2-2, is KAGVTQTPRYLIKTRGQQVTLSCSPISGHRSVSWYQQTPGQGLQFLFEYFSETQRNKGNFPGRFSGRQFSNSRSEMNVSTLELGDSALYLCASSYPGTRNTGELFFGEGSRLTVL.

The chain links TRBV6-6 to TRBJ2-7; unclear D gene. The CDR3 totals 13 residues. The V gene lost 0 bases and the J gene lost 4 bases, with 7 bases spanning the gap. Germline V gives CDR1 MNHNY, CDR2 SVGAGI (reference sequence). CDR3 nucleotides: TGTGCCAGCAGTTACTCTTGGCGGTACGAGCAGTACTTC. This sequence encodes CASSYSWRYEQYF.

The chain has TRBV5-8 and TRBJ1-6; TRBD1 matches 8 bases. V dropped 4 bases and J dropped 8; count of bases not matched to a gene: 8. This CDR3 region has 15 residues. Germline-derived CDR1 and CDR2 are SGHTS and YDEGEE. The CDR3 here is CASSLGDRGDSPLHF. Here the CDR3 DNA reads TGTGCCAGCAGCCTGGGTGACAGGGGTGATTCACCCCTCCACTTT. The whole variable domain, remainder taken from reference TRBV5-8 and TRBJ1-6, is EAGVTQSPTHLIKTRGQQATLRCSPISGHTSVYWYQQALGLGLQFLLWYDEGEERNRGNFPPRFSGRQFPNYSSELNVNALELEDSALYLCASSLGDRGDSPLHFGNGTRLTVT.

Comment on this clone: Distinct nucleotide sequences in the sample also encode this CDR3. The chain recombines TRBV5-1 with TRBJ1-1, with D possibly being TRBD1 (6 bases). V was shortened by 0 bases and J by 1 base, with 7 bases between the two germline ends. The CDR3 is 14 amino acids. The germline V gene encodes CDR1 SGHRS and CDR2 YFSETQ. The CDR3 DNA reads as TGCGCCAGCAGCTTGGTAGGGGGGAACACTGAAGCTTTCTTT. Amino acids: CASSLVGGNTEAFF.

The rearrangement uses TRBV15 and TRBJ2-7, with 9 bases lining up with TRBD1. Trimming removed 3 bases from V and 6 bases from J; junction bases left unmatched: 9. The CDR3 runs to 15 residues. The germline gives CDR1 LNHNV, CDR2 YYDKDF (reference sequence). In DNA form, the CDR3 reads TGTGCCACCAGCAGTGGCCACAGGGGGCGCGGCGAGCAGTACTTC. Translating gives CATSSGHRGRGEQYF.

This chain's CDR3 is CASSVEDRWGNTEAFF. The CDR3 DNA reads as TGTGCCAGCAGCGTAGAGGACAGATGGGGGAACACTGAAGCTTTCTTT. The V and J genes are TRBV9 and TRBJ1-1; D perhaps matches TRBD1 (6 bases). There are 16 residues in the CDR3. Germline CDR1 is SGDLS and CDR2 is YYNGEE. Trimming took 0 bases from V and 1 from J, leaving 13 bases between them.

J is TRBJ2-2 and V is TRBV2; 11 bases fit TRBD2. The V and J ends lost 6 bases and 3 bases, in that order; junction bases with no gene match: 6. The germline CDR1 and CDR2 sequences are SNHLY and FYNNEI. This CDR3 contains 16 residues. CDR3 protein: CASSRGLADHTGELFF. Written as DNA, the CDR3 is TGTGCCAGCAGCCGGGGACTAGCGGATCACACCGGGGAGCTGTTTTTT.

The chain employs TRBV5-6 and TRBJ2-3; TRBD1 aligns across 7 bases. Trimming at V came to 4 bases and at J to 2 bases, leaving 7 bases not matched to a gene. Per germline, CDR1 SGHDT and CDR2 YYEEEE. The CDR3 totals 15 residues. CDR3 in DNA: TGTGCCAGCAGCCGAGACAGGGCGTACACAGATACGCAGTATTTT. It encodes CASSRDRAYTDTQYF.

The DNA for the CDR3 is TGCGCCAGCAGCTCGACTAGCGGGGCCTCCTACGAGCAGTACTTC. Its protein product is CASSSTSGASYEQYF. The chain links TRBV5-1 to TRBJ2-7; 11 nucleotides match TRBD2. CDR3 size: 15 residues. Trimming removed 3 bases from V and 0 bases from J; junction bases left unmatched: 2. The germline V gene encodes CDR1 SGHRS and CDR2 YFSETQ. Together with reference TRBV5-1 and TRBJ2-7, the CDR3 gives the full variable domain: KAGVTQTPRYLIKTRGQQVTLSCSPISGHRSVSWYQQTPGQGLQFLFEYFSETQRNKGNFPGRFSGRQFSNSRSEMNVSTLELGDSALYLCASSSTSGASYEQYFGPGTRLTVT.

This CDR3 reads CASSPQAGSFYGYTF. CDR3 nucleotides: TGTGCCAGCAGCCCTCAGGCGGGGTCGTTCTATGGCTACACCTTC. The genes are TRBV7-9 and TRBJ1-2; D is unclear. From germline, CDR1 is SEHNR and CDR2 FQNEAQ (reference sequence). There are 15 residues in the CDR3. V lost 5 bases and J lost 4, with 17 bases in between.

The chain uses TRBV28 and TRBJ1-1; D unresolved. Germline CDR1 MDHEN, CDR2 SYDVKM. The CDR3 extends over 15 amino acids. V shed 6 bases and J shed 1 base, with 15 bases lying between them. In nucleotides, the CDR3 is TGTGCCAGCAGCCCAGCGAGGGAGGGGAACACTGAAGCTTTCTTT. Translation: CASSPAREGNTEAFF.

This clone was counted a single time. This chain connects TRBV24-1 to TRBJ2-1, with 9 bases that match TRBD2. The V segment lost 0 bases and the J segment 5 bases; nucleotides outside the gene matches: 4. From germline, CDR1 is KGHDR and CDR2 SFDVKD. This CDR3 is 16 amino acids long. The CDR3 sequence is CATSDLSSGEDNEQFF. In DNA, the CDR3 is TGTGCCACCAGTGATTTGTCTAGCGGGGAAGACAATGAGCAGTTCTTC.

The genes are TRBV20-1 and TRBJ1-5; no clear D gene. Trimming pared 3 bases from V and 11 bases from J, leaving 20 bases between. Per germline, CDR1 DFQATT and CDR2 SNEGSKA (reference sequence). The CDR3 runs 14 residues. The CDR3 is CSASRPLDGSAQHF. CDR3 coding DNA: TGCAGTGCTAGTCGGCCCCTAGATGGGTCGGCCCAGCATTTT.

The CDR3 DNA reads as TGTGCCACCAGCAGAGATTCGGGGACAGGGGTTGGCAATCAGCCCCAGCATTTT. Amino acid sequence: CATSRDSGTGVGNQPQHF. The chain employs TRBV15 and TRBJ1-5, with 10 positions matching TRBD1. Trimming at V came to 0 bases and at J to 2 bases, leaving 7 bases not matched to a gene. This CDR3 region has 18 residues. The germline gives CDR1 LNHNV, CDR2 YYDKDF (reference sequence).

The table lists this clone with a count of one. V and J are TRBV7-9 and TRBJ2-7, with 8 bases matching TRBD2. V gave up 5 bases and J gave up 4 bases; unmatched junction bases: 10. CDR1 is SEHNR, CDR2 FQNEAQ, per germline (reference sequence). This CDR3 has 15 residues. CDR3 sequence (DNA): TGTGCCAGCAGCCCTAGACTAGCGATGGGTTACGAGCAGTACTTC. Translating it yields CASSPRLAMGYEQYF.

J is TRBJ2-7 and V is TRBV19; maybe TRBD2 (5 bases). The CDR3 consists of 13 residues. The V gene lost 3 bases and the J gene lost 3 bases, with 9 bases spanning the gap. CDR1 and CDR2 from the germline V gene are LNHDA and SQIVND (reference sequence). CDR3 in amino acids: CASSIGLLYEQYF. CDR3 DNA: TGTGCCAGTAGTATTGGACTCCTCTACGAGCAGTACTTC.

This clone was observed once. The rearrangement joins TRBV6-1 to TRBJ1-1; 7 positions agree with TRBD1. This CDR3 is built from 13 residues. The germline gives CDR1 MNHNS, CDR2 SASEGT. The junction had 5 bases not matched to a gene; V was cut back by 0 bases and J by 10 bases. For the CDR3, the DNA is TGTGCCAGCAGTGAAGCGAGGGGGCGTCGAGCTTTCTTT. Amino acid sequence: CASSEARGRRAFF.

The chain carries TRBV2 and TRBJ2-5; 7 positions agree with TRBD2. The CDR3 sequence is 14 residues long. Germline loops: CDR1 SNHLY, CDR2 FYNNEI. V trimming: 4 bases; J trimming: 2 bases; junction bases outside the gene matches: 4. CDR3 region: CASSVLSGQETQYF. The CDR3 DNA sequence: TGTGCCAGCAGTGTCCTTAGCGGGCAAGAGACCCAGTACTTC.

This chain uses TRBV19 with TRBJ1-1; the match to TRBD1 covers 11 bases. V shed 4 bases and J 5 bases; nucleotides not matched to a gene: 12. The CDR3 is made up of 17 amino acids. The germline gives CDR1 LNHDA, CDR2 SQIVND (reference sequence). The CDR3 is CASSTGTGGWDWTEAFF. The CDR3 DNA reads TGTGCCAGTAGTACCGGGACAGGGGGTTGGGACTGGACTGAAGCTTTCTTT.

The gene calls are TRBV6-1 and TRBJ2-7; D is perhaps TRBD1 (6 bases). Per the germline V gene, CDR1 is MNHNS and CDR2 is SASEGT. The CDR3 is 16 amino acids. V was trimmed by 3 bases and J by 3 bases, leaving 18 bases between them. CDR3 residues: CASSDLKGTTYYEQYF. The DNA for the CDR3 is TGTGCCAGCAGTGACTTAAAGGGGACAACTTACTACGAGCAGTACTTC.

V and J are TRBV7-2 and TRBJ2-1; a possible D gene is TRBD1 (5 bases). The V end lost 8 bases, the J end lost 3 bases, and 14 bases lay between the germline ends. This CDR3 is built from 14 residues. The germline V gene has CDR1 SGHTA and CDR2 FQGNSA. The chain's CDR3 is CASRQGLGYNEQFF. The CDR3 nucleotides read TGTGCCAGCCGTCAGGGATTGGGCTACAATGAGCAGTTCTTC.

The chain employs TRBV2 and TRBJ1-1, with no clear D. Trimming pared 5 bases from V and 1 base from J, leaving 8 bases between. Germline values: CDR1 SNHLY, CDR2 FYNNEI. This CDR3 has 13 residues. DNA for the CDR3: TGTGCCAGCAGTCCTAACCGGAACACTGAAGCTTTCTTT. This translates into CASSPNRNTEAFF. The full variable domain, its missing parts supplied by reference TRBV2 and TRBJ1-1, is EPEVTQTPSHQVTQMGQEVILRCVPISNHLYFYWYRQILGQKVEFLVSFYNNEISEKSEIFDDQFSVERPDGSNFTLKIRSTKLEDSAMYFCASSPNRNTEAFFGQGTRLTVV.

The chain has TRBV3-1 (or the pseudogene TRBV3-2) and TRBJ1-2; possibly TRBD1 for D (6 bases). V was trimmed by 1 base and J by 5 bases, leaving 8 bases between them. The CDR3 is 13 residues long. Germline V gives CDR1 LGHDT, CDR2 YNNKEL (reference sequence). The CDR3 protein is CASSQGGGYGYTF. The CDR3 DNA is TGTGCCAGCAGCCAAGGAGGGGGATATGGCTACACCTTC.

The genes are TRBV2 and TRBJ1-3, with D maybe TRBD1 (5 bases). In germline, CDR1 is SNHLY, CDR2 FYNNEI. CDR3 length equals 15 residues. Trimming took off 6 bases at V and 0 bases at J, with 12 bases between the two ends. This CDR3 reads CASRAGHYSGNTIYF. CDR3 sequence (DNA): TGTGCCAGCAGGGCAGGGCATTACTCTGGAAACACCATATATTTT.

The rearrangement links TRBV6-5 to TRBJ1-2; D not certain. V was shortened by 6 bases and J by 5 bases, with 10 bases between the two germline ends. Germline V gene lookup returns CDR1 MNHEY and CDR2 SVGAGI. This CDR3 is built from 12 residues. Here the CDR3 DNA reads TGTGCCAGCAGCATAGACACTTATGGCTACACCTTC. This translates into CASSIDTYGYTF.

This chain joins TRBV5-4 and TRBJ2-7, with 9 nucleotides matching TRBD1. Germline values: CDR1 SGHNT, CDR2 YYREEE (reference sequence). The CDR3 runs to 15 residues. Trimming cost V 0 bases and J 6 bases; bases outside gene matches: 7. CDR3 sequence: CASSLDLTGGGEQYF. CDR3 bases: TGTGCCAGCAGCTTGGACCTAACAGGGGGCGGCGAGCAGTACTTC.